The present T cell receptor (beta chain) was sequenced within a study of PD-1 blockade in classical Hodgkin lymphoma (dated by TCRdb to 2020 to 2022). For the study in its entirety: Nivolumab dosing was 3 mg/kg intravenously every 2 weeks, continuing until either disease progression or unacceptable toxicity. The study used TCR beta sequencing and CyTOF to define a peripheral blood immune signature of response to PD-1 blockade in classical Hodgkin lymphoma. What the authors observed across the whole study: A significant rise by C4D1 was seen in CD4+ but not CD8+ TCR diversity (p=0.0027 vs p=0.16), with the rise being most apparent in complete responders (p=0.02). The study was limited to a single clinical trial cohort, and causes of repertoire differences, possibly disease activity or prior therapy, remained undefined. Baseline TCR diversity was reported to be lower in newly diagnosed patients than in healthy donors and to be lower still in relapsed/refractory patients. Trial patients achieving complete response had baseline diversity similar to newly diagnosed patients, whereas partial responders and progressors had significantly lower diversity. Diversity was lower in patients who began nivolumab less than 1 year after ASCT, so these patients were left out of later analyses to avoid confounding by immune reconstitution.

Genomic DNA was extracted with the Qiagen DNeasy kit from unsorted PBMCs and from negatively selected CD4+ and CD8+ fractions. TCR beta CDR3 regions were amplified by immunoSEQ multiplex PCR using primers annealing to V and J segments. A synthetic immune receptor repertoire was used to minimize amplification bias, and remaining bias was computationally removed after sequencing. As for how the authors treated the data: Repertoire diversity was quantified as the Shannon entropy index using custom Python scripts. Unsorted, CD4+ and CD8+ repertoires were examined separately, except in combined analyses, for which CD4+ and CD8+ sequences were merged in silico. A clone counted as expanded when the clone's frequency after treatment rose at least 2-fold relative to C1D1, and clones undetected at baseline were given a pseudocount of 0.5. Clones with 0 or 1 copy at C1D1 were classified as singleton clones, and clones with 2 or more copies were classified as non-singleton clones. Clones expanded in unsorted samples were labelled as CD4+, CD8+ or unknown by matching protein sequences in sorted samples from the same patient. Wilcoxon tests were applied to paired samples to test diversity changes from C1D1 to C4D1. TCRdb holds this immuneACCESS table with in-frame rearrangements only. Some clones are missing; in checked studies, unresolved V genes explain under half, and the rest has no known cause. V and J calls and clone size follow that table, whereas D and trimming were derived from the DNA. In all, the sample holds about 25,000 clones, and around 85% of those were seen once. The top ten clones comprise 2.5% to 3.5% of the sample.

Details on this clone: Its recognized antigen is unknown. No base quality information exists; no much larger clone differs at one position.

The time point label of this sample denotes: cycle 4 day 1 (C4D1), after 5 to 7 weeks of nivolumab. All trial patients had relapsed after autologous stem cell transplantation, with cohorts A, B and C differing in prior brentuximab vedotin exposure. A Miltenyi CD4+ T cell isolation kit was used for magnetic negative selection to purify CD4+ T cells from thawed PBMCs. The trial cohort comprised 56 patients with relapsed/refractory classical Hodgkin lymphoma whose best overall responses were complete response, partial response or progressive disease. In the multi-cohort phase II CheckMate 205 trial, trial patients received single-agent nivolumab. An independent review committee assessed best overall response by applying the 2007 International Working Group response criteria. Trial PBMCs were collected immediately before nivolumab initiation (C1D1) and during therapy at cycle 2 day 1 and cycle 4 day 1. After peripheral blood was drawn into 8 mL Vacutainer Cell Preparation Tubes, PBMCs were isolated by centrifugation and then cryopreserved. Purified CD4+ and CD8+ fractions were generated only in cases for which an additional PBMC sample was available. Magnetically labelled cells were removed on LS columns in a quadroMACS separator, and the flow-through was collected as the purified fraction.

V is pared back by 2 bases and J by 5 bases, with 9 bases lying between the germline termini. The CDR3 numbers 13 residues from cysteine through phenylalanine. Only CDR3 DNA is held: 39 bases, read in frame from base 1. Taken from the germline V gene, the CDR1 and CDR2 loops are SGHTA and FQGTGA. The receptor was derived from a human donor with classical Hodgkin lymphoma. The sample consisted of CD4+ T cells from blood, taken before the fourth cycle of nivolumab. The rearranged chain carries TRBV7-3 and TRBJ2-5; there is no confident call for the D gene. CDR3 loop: CASSLQHRETQYF. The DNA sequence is TGTGCCAGCAGCTTACAGCATAGGGAGACCCAGTACTTC.